This T cell receptor (beta chain) was observed in a study of identical twins. Study-wide findings and caveats: For zero-insertion analyses, partial confounding could come from invariant MAIT and iNKT cells.

With 4 bases removed from V and 6 bases from J, the gap between germline ends came to 16 bases. The CDR3 is made up of 15 amino acids. Germline V gene sequence: CDR1 LGHDT, CDR2 YNNKEL (reference sequence). TCRdb independently ran MiXCR on the 5' RACE reads; one entry per CDR3 protein. Of some 1,600,000 distinct CDR3 sequences in the sample, less than 40% were seen once. This clonotype has only a few counts. What it binds is unknown. The TCR originated in a newborn girl in good health. The chain couples TRBV3-1 to TRBJ2-1; D call uncertain. Source material: cord blood. The DNA of the CDR3 is TGTGCCAGCAGCCCATATAGGGCCCGGTCCAATGAGCAGTTCTTC. Translated, it gives CASSPYRARSNEQFF.